This T cell receptor (beta chain) stems from a study of somatic mutations in cytotoxic T cells in rheumatoid arthritis. Study results and caveats: No antigen targets were known for the expanded CD8+ clones. Of about 60 patients, roughly 8 had a largest CD8+ clone that exceeded 20% of CD8+ cells.

The authors' processing: Matches were rare between published virus-specific TCRB sequences and patient CD8+ clones exceeding 1%. Repertoires were generated with immunoSEQ multiplex PCR, while TCRdb's copy carries only in-frame clones and drops some. V and J calls plus clone size are reproduced from that table; the DNA served to infer D and trimming. The table has 20,000 to 25,000 clones, roughly 80% seen once; the top ten hold 3% to 4%. The V and J ends lost 6 bases and 3 bases, in that order; junction bases with no gene match: 5. From germline, CDR1 is MNHEY and CDR2 SMNVEV (reference sequence). The CDR3 contains 14 residues. In the case of this clone: Antigen: not known.

The chain is built from TRBV27 and TRBJ2-7; 10 positions match TRBD1. The sequenced material came from CD8+ T cells sorted from blood. This receptor was taken from an adult with rheumatoid arthritis. The CDR3 region is CASSLDRGSYEQYF. The DNA for the CDR3 is TGTGCCAGCAGCCTGGACAGGGGGAGCTACGAGCAGTACTTC.